One sample yielded the 21 T cell receptor beta chains listed below, sequenced in a study of early T cells in non-severe SARS-CoV-2 infection. TCRdb re-called the 5' RACE reads through MiXCR, storing one row per CDR3 protein. The data contain 25,000 to 30,000 distinct CDR3 sequences, 5.4% of them seen just once; the ten biggest clones take up about 0.85%. Sequenced: whole blood. The receptors were sampled from an adult who was a healthcare worker with PCR-confirmed SARS-CoV-2 infection or an uninfected control (not recorded which).

This clonotype was observed a handful of times. V is TRBV2 and J is TRBJ2-1; a possible D gene is TRBD1 (6 bases). Trimming took 0 bases from V and 7 from J, leaving 13 bases between them. CDR3 length equals 15 residues. Looked up from germline, CDR1 is SNHLY and CDR2 is FYNNEI. The CDR3 region is CASSEAQGSENEQFF. The CDR3 DNA reads TGTGCCAGCAGTGAAGCGCAGGGGAGCGAGAATGAGCAGTTCTTC.

This clonotype was counted between two and nine times. The chain has TRBV24-1 and TRBJ1-1; D ambiguous. Germline loops: CDR1 KGHDR, CDR2 SFDVKD. The CDR3 totals 13 residues. V shed 2 bases and J shed 2 bases, with 5 bases lying between them. In DNA, the CDR3 is TGTGCCACCAGTGATTCAGGAAACACTGAAGCTTTCTTT. Translated, it gives CATSDSGNTEAFF.

This clonotype has ten or more counts. V and J are TRBV7-6 and TRBJ2-1; D possibly corresponds to TRBD2 (6 bases). The germline gives CDR1 SGHVS, CDR2 FNYEAQ. This CDR3 comprises 13 residues. Trimming removed 5 bases at V and 3 bases at J, with 8 bases between. Here the CDR3 DNA reads TGTGCCAGCAGCACGGGACTCTACAATGAGCAGTTCTTC. Translating gives CASSTGLYNEQFF.

This clonotype showed up many times. The chain recombines TRBV6-6 with TRBJ1-1; maybe TRBD1 (6 bases). CDR1 is MNHNY and CDR2 is SVGAGI in the germline V gene (reference sequence). Between the trimmed V and J ends, which lost 6 bases and 1 base, there was a span of 21 bases. This CDR3 spans 17 amino acids. CDR3 sequence reads: CASRRAGALTKNTEAFF. The CDR3 DNA is TGTGCCAGCAGGAGGGCGGGGGCCCTGACTAAGAACACTGAAGCTTTCTTT.

As concerns this clonotype: This may be a read error: a much more frequent sequence differs by one nucleotide. J is TRBJ1-2 and V is TRBV5-4; tentative D call: TRBD1 (6 bases). Germline V gene sequence: CDR1 SGHNT, CDR2 YYREEE (reference sequence). The CDR3 runs 15 residues. This chain's CDR3 is CVSSSHTGSPNGYTF. The CDR3 DNA follows: TGTGTCAGCAGCTCCCACACAGGGTCACCAAATGGCTACACCTTC.

This clonotype was seen at least ten times. V usage is TRBV25-1 and J usage is TRBJ1-1; maybe TRBD1 (6 bases). The ends were cut back, 8 bases at V and 1 base at J, with 8 bases in the middle. The germline V gene encodes CDR1 MGHDK and CDR2 SYGVNS. The CDR3 length is 12 residues. CDR3 DNA sequence: TGTGCCAGCGCCAGGGGGAACACTGAAGCTTTCTTT. It specifies CASARGNTEAFF.

This clonotype appeared many times. V is TRBV19 and J is TRBJ2-7, with TRBD2 as a possible D gene (6 bases). Germline CDR1 reads LNHDA; CDR2 reads SQIVND (reference sequence). The CDR3 is made up of 15 amino acids. Trimming cost V 1 base and J 6 bases, with 16 bases left between them. For the CDR3, the DNA is TGTGCCAGTAGTATAGGTACGCGGGAATTGAGCGAGCAGTACTTC. Translated, it gives CASSIGTRELSEQYF.

This clonotype was counted at least ten times. The chain combines TRBV6-1 with TRBJ2-7; no clear D gene. V lost 1 base, J lost 2 bases, and 9 bases lay in between. The V gene's germline CDR1 is MNHNS and CDR2 SASEGT. CDR3 length: 14 amino acids. CDR3 DNA: TGTGCCAGCAGTGAAGGGGATAGCACCTACGAGCAGTACTTC. Translating it yields CASSEGDSTYEQYF.

This clonotype was seen many times. This sequence joins TRBV10-3 and TRBJ2-7; TRBD2 aligns across 9 bases. The CDR3 extends over 14 amino acids. Trimming at V came to 6 bases and at J to 4 bases, leaving 7 bases not matched to a gene. Germline V gives CDR1 ENHRY, CDR2 SYGVKD. CDR3 sequence (DNA): TGTGCCATCAGGTCGCGGGAGGGTGCTTACGAGCAGTACTTC. Translation: CAIRSREGAYEQYF.

This clonotype was recorded many times. CDR3 region: CASRWTDYTEAFF. CDR3 DNA: TGTGCCAGCAGGTGGACCGATTACACTGAAGCTTTCTTT. The chain couples TRBV5-5 to TRBJ1-1; no definite D call. This CDR3 is built from 13 residues. Germline V gene lookup returns CDR1 SGHKS and CDR2 YYEKEE (reference sequence). V lost 5 bases, J lost 3 bases, and 11 bases lay in between.

The J gene is TRBJ1-5, the V gene TRBV7-2; D unresolved. This CDR3 has 16 residues. V lost 1 base and J 0 bases, leaving 10 bases between the germline ends. CDR1 and CDR2 from the germline V gene are SGHTA and FQGNSA. CDR3 bases: TGTGCCAGCAGCTTAGATCAAGGGTATAGCAATCAGCCCCAGCATTTT. As protein: CASSLDQGYSNQPQHF.

V gene TRBV7-2 combines with J gene TRBJ2-7; 7 nucleotides agree with TRBD2. Germline V gene data show CDR1 as SGHTA and CDR2 as FQGNSA. The CDR3 totals 15 residues. V gave up 5 bases and J gave up 4 bases; unmatched junction bases: 11. CDR3: CASSPGTIQRYEQYF. The CDR3 coding sequence is TGTGCCAGCAGCCCTGGGACTATCCAGCGATACGAGCAGTACTTC.

The chain combines TRBV20-1 with TRBJ2-1; D assignment may be TRBD1 or TRBD2 (5 bases each). Per germline, CDR1 DFQATT and CDR2 SNEGSKA (reference sequence). The length of the CDR3 is 14 residues. V was trimmed by 6 bases and J by 2 bases, leaving 14 bases between them. The CDR3, as DNA: TGCAGTGCGTCCGGGGCGCCTGCCTACAATGAGCAGTTCTTC. Protein: CSASGAPAYNEQFF.

This clonotype was seen many times. The V call is TRBV7-6, the J call TRBJ1-1, with TRBD1 as a possible D gene (6 bases). CDR1 is SGHVS, CDR2 FNYEAQ, per germline. The ends were cut back, 5 bases at V and 0 bases at J, with 13 bases in the middle. The CDR3 contains 15 residues. The CDR3 loop reads CASSTGGGMNTEAFF. CDR3 in DNA: TGTGCCAGCAGCACTGGAGGGGGTATGAACACTGAAGCTTTCTTT.

Here the CDR3 reads CASSYSRDRGIYIQYF. The CDR3 DNA reads as TGTGCCAGCAGTTATTCCAGGGACAGGGGTATTTACATTCAGTACTTC. The chain is built from TRBV6-6 and TRBJ2-4, with 10 bases aligning to TRBD1. V trimming: 3 bases; J trimming: 8 bases; junction bases outside the gene matches: 10. CDR1 and CDR2 (germline): MNHNY, SVGAGI (reference sequence). This CDR3 is 16 amino acids long.

V gene TRBV6-6 combines with J gene TRBJ2-7; possibly TRBD1 for D (5 bases). Germline values: CDR1 MNHNY, CDR2 SVGAGI (reference sequence). Trimming cost V 11 bases and J 7 bases, with 21 bases left between them. This CDR3 is 13 amino acids long. CDR3 in DNA: TGTGCCGTCGGTCAGGGCAATGCTAAGGAGCAGTACTTC. The encoded protein is CAVGQGNAKEQYF.

This clonotype was counted between two and nine times. The chain has TRBV30 and TRBJ1-1; D remains unclear. Trimming removed 0 bases at V and 0 bases at J, with 5 bases between. This CDR3 has 13 amino acids. Germline V gene lookup returns CDR1 GTSNPN and CDR2 SVGIG (reference sequence). CDR3 sequence reads: CAWSVLMNTEAFF. CDR3 sequence (DNA): TGTGCCTGGAGTGTACTGATGAACACTGAAGCTTTCTTT.

This clonotype has ten or more counts. This chain joins TRBV28 and TRBJ1-5; D remains unclear. The V gene's germline CDR1 is MDHEN and CDR2 SYDVKM. Trimming shortened V by 7 bases and J by 1 base, and 14 bases separated the two germline ends. The CDR3 spans 15 residues. CDR3 DNA sequence: TGTGCCAGCACCGTTACGTCCGGAAGCAATCAGCCCCAGCATTTT. Translation: CASTVTSGSNQPQHF.

This clonotype has a count of ten or more. This rearrangement joins TRBV3-2 to TRBJ2-7. TRBV3-2 is marked as a pseudogene. This CDR3 is built from 12 residues. The CDR3 spells CASSPRVYEQYF. The DNA for the CDR3 is TGTGCCAGCAGCCCAAGAGTCTACGAGCAGTACTTC.

This clonotype was found many times. This rearrangement joins TRBV29-1 to TRBJ1-2; 9 nucleotides line up with TRBD1. There are 13 residues in the CDR3. V was pared by 3 bases and J by 4 bases, with 3 bases of the junction left unmatched. Germline loops: CDR1 SQVTM, CDR2 ANQGSEA. CDR3 nucleotides: TGCAGCGTTGAGGGGGACAGGGTCTATGGCTACACCTTC. It specifies CSVEGDRVYGYTF.

Points on this clonotype: A much larger clone is a single base away; this may be a read error. The CDR3 DNA is TGTACCAGCAACCCCCAGGTTATTGATTCACCCCTCCACTTT. Its translation: CTSNPQVIDSPLHF. V and J are TRBV6-6 and TRBJ1-6; D is uncertain. Looked up from germline, CDR1 is MNHNY and CDR2 is SVGAGI (reference sequence). The CDR3 loop spans 14 amino acids.